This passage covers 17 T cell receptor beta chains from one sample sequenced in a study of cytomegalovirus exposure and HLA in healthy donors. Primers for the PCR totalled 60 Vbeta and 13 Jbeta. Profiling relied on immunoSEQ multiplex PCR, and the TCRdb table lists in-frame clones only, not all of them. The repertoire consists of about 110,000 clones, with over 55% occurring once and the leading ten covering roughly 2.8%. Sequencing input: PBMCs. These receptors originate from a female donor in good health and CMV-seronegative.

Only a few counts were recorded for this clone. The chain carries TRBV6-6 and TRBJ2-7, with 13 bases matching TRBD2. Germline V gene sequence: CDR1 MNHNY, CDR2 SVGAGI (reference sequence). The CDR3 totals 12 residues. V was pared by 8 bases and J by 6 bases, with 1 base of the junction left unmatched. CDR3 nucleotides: TGTGCCAGCGGACTAGCGGGAGTCGAGCAGTACTTC. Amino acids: CASGLAGVEQYF.

CDR3 nucleotides: TGTGCCACCAGCGTCTCGGACACCCCGACCGGGGAGCTGTTTTTT. It encodes CATSVSDTPTGELFF. The chain uses TRBV15 and TRBJ2-2, with D perhaps TRBD1 (5 bases). From germline, CDR1 is LNHNV and CDR2 YYDKDF (reference sequence). V lost 5 bases to trimming and J lost 5 bases, with 15 bases between them. The CDR3 extends over 15 amino acids.

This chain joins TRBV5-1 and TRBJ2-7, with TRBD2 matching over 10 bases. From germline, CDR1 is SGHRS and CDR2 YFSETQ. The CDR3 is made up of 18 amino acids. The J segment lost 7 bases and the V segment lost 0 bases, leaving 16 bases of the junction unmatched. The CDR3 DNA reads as TGCGCCAGCAGCTTGGCCCCCTCGGCTAGCGGGAGTTTGTGGGAGCAGTACTTC. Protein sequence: CASSLAPSASGSLWEQYF.

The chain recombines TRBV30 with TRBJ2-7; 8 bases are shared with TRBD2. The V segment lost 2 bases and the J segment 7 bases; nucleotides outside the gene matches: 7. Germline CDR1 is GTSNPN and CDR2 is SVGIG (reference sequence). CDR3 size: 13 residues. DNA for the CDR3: TGTGCCTGGAGTCCTGGACTAGCCCGGGAGCAGTACTTC. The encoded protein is CAWSPGLAREQYF.

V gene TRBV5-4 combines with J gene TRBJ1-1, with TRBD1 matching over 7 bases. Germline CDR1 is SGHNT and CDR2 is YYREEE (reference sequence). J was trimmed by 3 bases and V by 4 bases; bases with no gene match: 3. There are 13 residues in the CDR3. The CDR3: CASSQGQYTEAFF. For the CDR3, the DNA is TGTGCCAGCAGCCAGGGACAGTACACTGAAGCTTTCTTT.

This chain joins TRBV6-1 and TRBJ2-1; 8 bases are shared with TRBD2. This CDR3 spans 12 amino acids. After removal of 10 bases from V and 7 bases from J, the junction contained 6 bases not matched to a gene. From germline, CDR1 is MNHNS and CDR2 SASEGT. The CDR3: CATIAGFNEQFF. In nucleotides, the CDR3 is TGTGCCACCATAGCGGGGTTTAATGAGCAGTTCTTC.

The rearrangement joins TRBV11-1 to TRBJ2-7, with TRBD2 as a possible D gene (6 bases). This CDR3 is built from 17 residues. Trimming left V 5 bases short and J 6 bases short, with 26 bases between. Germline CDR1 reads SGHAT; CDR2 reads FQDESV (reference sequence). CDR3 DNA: TGTGCCAGCAGCCGAGGGGACCGAGGCACTAGCATTGCCGAGCAGTACTTC. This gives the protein CASSRGDRGTSIAEQYF.

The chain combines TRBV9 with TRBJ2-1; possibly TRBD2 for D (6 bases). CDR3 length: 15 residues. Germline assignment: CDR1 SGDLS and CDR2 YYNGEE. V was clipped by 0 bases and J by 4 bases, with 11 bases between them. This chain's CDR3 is CASSVAGAEYNEQFF. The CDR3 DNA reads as TGTGCCAGCAGCGTAGCGGGAGCGGAGTACAATGAGCAGTTCTTC.

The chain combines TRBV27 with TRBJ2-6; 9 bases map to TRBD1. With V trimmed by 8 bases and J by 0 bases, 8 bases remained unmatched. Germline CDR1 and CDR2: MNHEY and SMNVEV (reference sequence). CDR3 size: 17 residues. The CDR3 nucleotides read TGTGCCAGCTCTCGGACAGGGGCCTACTCTGGGGCCAACGTCCTGACTTTC. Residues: CASSRTGAYSGANVLTF.

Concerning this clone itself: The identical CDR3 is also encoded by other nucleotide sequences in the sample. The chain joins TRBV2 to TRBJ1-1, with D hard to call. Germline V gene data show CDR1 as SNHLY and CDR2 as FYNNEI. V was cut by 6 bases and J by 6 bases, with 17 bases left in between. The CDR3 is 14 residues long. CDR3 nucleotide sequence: TGTGCCAGCAGCCCACACGGACTCTCCGCTGAAGCTTTCTTT. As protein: CASSPHGLSAEAFF.

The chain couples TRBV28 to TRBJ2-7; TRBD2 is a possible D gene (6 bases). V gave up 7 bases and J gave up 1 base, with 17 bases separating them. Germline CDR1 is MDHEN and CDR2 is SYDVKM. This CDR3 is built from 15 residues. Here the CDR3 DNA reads TGTGCCAGCACCTCGGAGGGACCAGGATCCTACGAGCAGTACTTC. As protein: CASTSEGPGSYEQYF.

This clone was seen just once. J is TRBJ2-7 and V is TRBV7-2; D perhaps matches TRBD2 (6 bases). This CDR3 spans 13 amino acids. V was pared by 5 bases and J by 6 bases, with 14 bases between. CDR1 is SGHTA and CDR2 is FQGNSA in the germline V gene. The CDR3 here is CASSPRDWGEQYF. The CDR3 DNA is TGTGCCAGCAGCCCGCGGGACTGGGGCGAGCAGTACTTC. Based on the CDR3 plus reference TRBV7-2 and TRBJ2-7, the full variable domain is GAGVSQSPSNKVTEKGKDVELRCDPISGHTALYWYRQSLGQGLEFLIYFQGNSAPDKSGLPSDRFSAERTGGSVSTLTIQRTQQEDSAVYLCASSPRDWGEQYFGPGTRLTVT.

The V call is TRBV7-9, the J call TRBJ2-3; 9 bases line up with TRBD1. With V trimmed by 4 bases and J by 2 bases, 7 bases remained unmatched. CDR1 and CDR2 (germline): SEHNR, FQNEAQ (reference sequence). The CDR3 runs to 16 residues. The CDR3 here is CASSYAGQGSTDTQYF. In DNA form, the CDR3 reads TGTGCCAGCAGCTATGCGGGACAGGGATCCACAGATACGCAGTATTTT. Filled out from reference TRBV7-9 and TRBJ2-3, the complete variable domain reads DTGVSQNPRHKITKRGQNVTFRCDPISEHNRLYWYRQTLGQGPEFLTYFQNEAQLEKSRLLSDRFSAERPKGSFSTLEIQRTEQGDSAMYLCASSYAGQGSTDTQYFGPGTRLTVL.

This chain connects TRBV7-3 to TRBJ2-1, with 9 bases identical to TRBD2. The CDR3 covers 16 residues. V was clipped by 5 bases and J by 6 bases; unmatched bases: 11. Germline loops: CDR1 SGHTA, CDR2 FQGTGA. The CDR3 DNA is TGTGCCAGCAGCCCAGGGGGGGCTAGCGGGGTCAATGAGCAGTTCTTC. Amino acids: CASSPGGASGVNEQFF.

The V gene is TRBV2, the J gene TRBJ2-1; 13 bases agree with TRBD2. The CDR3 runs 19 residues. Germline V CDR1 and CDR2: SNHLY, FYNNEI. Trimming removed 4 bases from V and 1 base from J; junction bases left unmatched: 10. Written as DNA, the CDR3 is TGTGCCAGCAGTGGGGGGACTAGCGGGATGGGCTGGTCCTACAATGAGCAGTTCTTC. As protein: CASSGGTSGMGWSYNEQFF.

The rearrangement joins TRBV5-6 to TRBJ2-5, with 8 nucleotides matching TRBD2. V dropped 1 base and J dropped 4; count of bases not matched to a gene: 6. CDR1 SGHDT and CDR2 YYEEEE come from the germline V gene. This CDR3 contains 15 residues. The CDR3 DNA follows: TGTGCCAGCAGCTTGACCGGGAGGGCCGGAGAGACCCAGTACTTC. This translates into CASSLTGRAGETQYF.

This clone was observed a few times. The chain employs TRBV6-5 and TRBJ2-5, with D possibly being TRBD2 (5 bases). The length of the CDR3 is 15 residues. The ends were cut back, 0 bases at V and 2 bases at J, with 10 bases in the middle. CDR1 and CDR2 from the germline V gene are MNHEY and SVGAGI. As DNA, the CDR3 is TGTGCCAGCAGTTACTCGGAGGTTGGGCAAGAGACCCAGTACTTC. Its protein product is CASSYSEVGQETQYF.